The 17 T cell receptor beta chains below come from one sample, sequenced in a study of T-cell reconstitution after alpha-beta-depleted transplantation in children listed by TCRdb under 2016. The library was produced with PCR. Sequenced using an Illumina HiSeq 2500. To normalize quantification of the TCRbeta repertoire, the TCR libraries were built with molecular barcoding that relied on unique molecular identifiers. TCRdb's own reprocessing of the public reads used fastp at Q25 and MiXCR and kept productive beta chains. Every distinct CDR3 protein forms one entry, paired with its most common genes and DNA. The sample includes about 610,000 distinct CDR3 sequences, with about 10% observed a single time. The ten largest account for roughly 3.9% of the sample. Here the sequenced sample was PBMCs from the stem cell graft donor, taken from the stem cell graft. These receptor sequences come from a human donor who donated a stem cell graft to a child with acute myeloid leukemia.

The chain employs TRBV7-9 and TRBJ2-3; D tentatively fits TRBD1 or TRBD2 (6 bases each). V was cut by 5 bases and J by 15 bases, with 18 bases left in between. The CDR3 consists of 12 residues. CDR1 is SEHNR and CDR2 is FQNEAQ in the germline V gene (reference sequence). This chain's CDR3 is CASSLGGQNGYF. DNA of the CDR3: TGTGCCAGCAGCCTGGGAGGACAGAACGGATATTTT.

The sample holds many counts of this clonotype. This chain links TRBV21-1 with TRBJ2-1; the table's D call TRBD2 went unverified against the DNA. TRBV21-1 is termed a pseudogene. This CDR3 contains 15 residues. The CDR3 loop is CASSKEGRQYNEQFF. In nucleotides, the CDR3 is TGTGCCAGCAGCAAGGAGGGACGTCAATACAATGAGCAGTTCTTC.

The J gene is TRBJ2-1, the V gene TRBV5-1; the D is unclear. With 2 bases removed from V and 3 bases from J, the gap between germline ends came to 6 bases. This CDR3 is 13 amino acids long. Germline V lookup: CDR1 SGHRS, CDR2 YFSETQ. In nucleotides, the CDR3 is TGCGCCAGCAGCTTTAACAGCTACAATGAGCAGTTCTTC. Protein: CASSFNSYNEQFF.

This clonotype was counted a few times. The J gene is TRBJ2-3, the V gene TRBV5-6; 7 nucleotides match TRBD1. The length of the CDR3 is 15 residues. V trimming: 4 bases; J trimming: 0 bases; junction bases outside the gene matches: 5. CDR1 is SGHDT and CDR2 is YYEEEE in the germline V gene. The CDR3 sequence is CASSEQGRSTDTQYF. In DNA, the CDR3 is TGTGCCAGCAGCGAACAGGGGAGAAGCACAGATACGCAGTATTTT. The entire variable domain, with the rest obtained from reference TRBV5-6 and TRBJ2-3, is as follows: DAGVTQSPTHLIKTRGQQVTLRCSPKSGHDTVSWYQQALGQGPQFIFQYYEEEERQRGNFPDRFSGHQFPNYSSELNVNALLLGDSALYLCASSEQGRSTDTQYFGPGTRLTVL.

A few counts support this clonotype. The chain recombines TRBV7-9 with TRBJ2-7, with 9 positions matching TRBD2. Per the germline V gene, CDR1 is SEHNR and CDR2 is FQNEAQ (reference sequence). This CDR3 has 16 residues. The J segment lost 4 bases and the V segment lost 1 base, leaving 8 bases of the junction unmatched. CDR3 DNA sequence: TGTGCCAGCAGCTTAGTTTCCGGACTAGCGCCTTACGAGCAGTACTTC. Protein: CASSLVSGLAPYEQYF.

This clonotype was found many times. The gene calls are TRBV20-1 and TRBJ2-3; 8 bases line up with TRBD2. CDR1 and CDR2 from the germline V gene are DFQATT and SNEGSKA (reference sequence). CDR3 length: 14 amino acids. V gave up 6 bases and J gave up 2 bases; unmatched junction bases: 7. In DNA, the CDR3 is TGCAGTGCACCGGGACTAGGGCCCACAGATACGCAGTATTTT. Amino acid sequence: CSAPGLGPTDTQYF.

This clonotype has a count of ten or more. The rearrangement uses TRBV29-1 and TRBJ2-4, with D perhaps matching TRBD2 (6 bases). The germline CDR1 and CDR2 sequences are SQVTM and ANQGSEA. This CDR3 has 15 amino acids. V lost 4 bases to trimming and J lost 0 bases, with 13 bases between them. This chain's CDR3 is CSVVGGGLAKNIQYF. As DNA, the CDR3 is TGCAGCGTTGTTGGGGGAGGACTAGCCAAAAACATTCAGTACTTC.

The V gene is TRBV7-2, the J gene TRBJ2-7, with 9 positions matching TRBD2. The CDR3 is made up of 16 amino acids. V dropped 1 base and J dropped 2; count of bases not matched to a gene: 6. The V gene's germline CDR1 is SGHTA and CDR2 FQGNSA. The CDR3 DNA follows: TGTGCCAGCAGCTTAGGACTAGCGGTAACCACCTACGAGCAGTACTTC. It codes for CASSLGLAVTTYEQYF.

This clonotype is judged medium-sized. The rearrangement uses TRBV20-1 and TRBJ2-3; 9 nucleotides agree with TRBD1. This CDR3 has 15 residues. The germline V gene encodes CDR1 DFQATT and CDR2 SNEGSKA (reference sequence). With 4 bases clipped from V and 4 bases from J, the junction kept 9 bases outside the gene matches. The CDR3 DNA reads as TGCAGTGCTACCGAGGGACAGGGATCTCCAGATACGCAGTATTTT. Translation: CSATEGQGSPDTQYF.

This clonotype was recorded a few times. At one boundary the junction diverges from the germline segment, which might be a read error. V is TRBV7-2 and J is TRBJ2-3, with TRBD2 matching over 11 bases. Germline CDR1 reads SGHTA; CDR2 reads FQGNSA. The CDR3 sequence is 15 residues long. The CDR3 DNA reads TGTGCCAGCAGCATAGCGGGAGGGAGCGCAGATACGCAGTATTTT. It encodes CASSIAGGSADTQYF.

This clonotype was observed a few times. The J gene is TRBJ1-2, the V gene TRBV7-2; D remains ambiguous. The CDR3 length is 13 residues. Germline V gene data show CDR1 as SGHTA and CDR2 as FQGNSA. V was trimmed by 4 bases and J by 6 bases, leaving 12 bases between them. The CDR3 loop reads CASSYSPQDGYTF. The CDR3, as DNA: TGTGCCAGCAGCTATAGCCCCCAGGATGGCTACACCTTC.

This clonotype was recorded many times. The V and J genes are TRBV7-2 and TRBJ2-3; maybe TRBD1 (5 bases). The CDR3 contains 14 residues. CDR1 is SGHTA, CDR2 FQGNSA, per germline. Trimming removed 5 bases from V and 7 bases from J, with 16 bases in between. CDR3 coding DNA: TGTGCCAGCAGCCAGGGTCTCCACTCCAATACGCAGTATTTT. Protein: CASSQGLHSNTQYF.

This clonotype has a handful of counts. The genes are TRBV12-3 or TRBV12-4 and TRBJ2-3; TRBD2 agrees at 9 bases. The CDR3 runs to 17 residues. V lost 5 bases and J lost 4; bases outside the gene matches: 13. CDR3 bases: TGTGCCAGCAGTAAAAGTATAGCGGGAGTTGGGGCAGATACGCAGTATTTT. Amino acids: CASSKSIAGVGADTQYF.

This clonotype was seen at least ten times. V and J are TRBV24-1 and TRBJ1-2; D gene ambiguous. Germline-derived CDR1 and CDR2 are KGHDR and SFDVKD. The CDR3 runs 14 residues. V lost 3 bases to trimming and J lost 4 bases, with 11 bases between them. CDR3 loop: CATSDPRDTYGYTF. In DNA form, the CDR3 reads TGTGCCACCAGTGATCCGAGGGATACCTATGGCTACACCTTC.

The chain joins TRBV7-6 to TRBJ2-1; D may be TRBD1 or TRBD2 (5 bases each). V was cut by 2 bases and J by 4 bases, with 15 bases left in between. The CDR3 length is 16 residues. From germline, CDR1 is SGHVS and CDR2 FNYEAQ. DNA of the CDR3: TGTGCCAGCAGCTTATTTCCCGGGACCCAATACAATGAGCAGTTCTTC. The encoded protein is CASSLFPGTQYNEQFF.

This chain joins TRBV15 and TRBJ2-2; D ambiguous. Germline V gene sequence: CDR1 LNHNV, CDR2 YYDKDF (reference sequence). This CDR3 region has 14 residues. V dropped 3 bases and J dropped 0 bases, with 5 bases sitting between them. CDR3 protein: CATSRESNTGELFF. The CDR3 DNA reads TGTGCCACCAGCAGGGAGTCGAACACCGGGGAGCTGTTTTTT. Full variable domain (rest looked up from reference TRBV15 and TRBJ2-2): DAMVIQNPRYQVTQFGKPVTLSCSQTLNHNVMYWYQQKSSQAPKLLFHYYDKDFNNEADTPDNFQSRRPNTSFCFLDIRSPGLGDTAMYLCATSRESNTGELFFGEGSRLTVL.

The V and J genes are TRBV30 and TRBJ2-7, with 9 bases that match TRBD2. Unmatched junction bases numbered 13, after V lost 4 bases and J lost 6 bases. CDR1 is GTSNPN, CDR2 SVGIG, per germline (reference sequence). The CDR3 consists of 15 residues. CDR3 nucleotides: TGTGCCTGGACTGTGAGACCGGGACTAGCCATCGAGCAGTACTTC. Its protein product is CAWTVRPGLAIEQYF.